This entry lists 24 T cell receptor beta chains sequenced from one sample in a study of CD8+CD57+ T cells in acquired aplastic anemia. TCR beta VDJ and CDR3 profiles were obtained from a genomic DNA template. In TCRdb, the reads were re-called with MiXCR into one record per CDR3 protein. The table lists about 180,000 distinct CDR3 sequences, roughly half of them singletons, with around 2.9% in the top ten. Sequenced: sorted CD4+, CD8+, or CD8+CD57+ T cells (not recorded which) from PBMCs. Receptors were obtained from a human donor in good health.

The chain employs TRBV7-2 and TRBJ1-2; D might be TRBD1 (5 bases). Germline V gene lookup returns CDR1 SGHTA and CDR2 FQGNSA. With 7 bases removed from V and 7 bases from J, the gap between germline ends came to 22 bases. The CDR3 has 15 amino acids. The CDR3 nucleotides read TGTGCCAGCACCCTTCCATCGGGGCGAACGGGTGGCTACACCTTC. Its protein is CASTLPSGRTGGYTF. The complete variable domain, with remaining parts taken from reference TRBV7-2 and TRBJ1-2, reads GAGVSQSPSNKVTEKGKDVELRCDPISGHTALYWYRQSLGQGLEFLIYFQGNSAPDKSGLPSDRFSAERTGGSVSTLTIQRTQQEDSAVYLCASTLPSGRTGGYTFGSGTRLTVV.

The chain combines TRBV25-1 with TRBJ2-1; no reliable D call. CDR1 and CDR2 (germline): MGHDK, SYGVNS. V lost 1 base and J lost 3, with 16 bases in between. The CDR3 loop spans 17 amino acids. CDR3 nucleotide sequence: TGTGCCAGCAGTGAATCGTACACGTCGATCTTCTACAATGAGCAGTTCTTC. Translation gives CASSESYTSIFYNEQFF.

This clonotype was seen only a few times. The V call is TRBV3-1, the J call TRBJ2-1, with 11 bases lining up with TRBD2. The CDR3 length is 14 residues. The J segment lost 15 bases and the V segment lost 1 base, leaving 8 bases of the junction unmatched. Germline CDR1 LGHDT, CDR2 YNNKEL (reference sequence). CDR3 amino acids: CASSQGLGLAGSFF. The CDR3 DNA is TGTGCCAGCAGCCAAGGGTTAGGACTAGCGGGTTCGTTCTTC.

The chain links TRBV25-1 to TRBJ1-1; D is undetermined. The V end lost 10 bases, the J end lost 1 base, and 13 bases lay between the germline ends. This CDR3 region has 13 residues. Per germline, CDR1 MGHDK and CDR2 SYGVNS. The CDR3 coding sequence is TGTGCCACCCGAGTCCCCGGGAACACTGAAGCTTTCTTT. Protein: CATRVPGNTEAFF.

This clonotype has a count of ten or more. The rearrangement uses TRBV6-1 and TRBJ2-1, with D possibly matching TRBD1 (6 bases). With 5 bases removed from V and 4 bases from J, the gap between germline ends came to 12 bases. Germline CDR1 MNHNS, CDR2 SASEGT. The CDR3 runs 14 residues. The CDR3, as DNA: TGTGCCAGCAGTAGGTGGACAGATTACAATGAGCAGTTCTTC. This gives the protein CASSRWTDYNEQFF.

V is TRBV3-1 and J is TRBJ2-3; D assignment may be TRBD1 or TRBD2 (5 bases each). The CDR3 is 17 amino acids. Germline values: CDR1 LGHDT, CDR2 YNNKEL (reference sequence). V was cut by 1 base and J by 2 bases, with 16 bases left in between. The CDR3 reads CASSQVRRDRHTDTQYF. CDR3 bases: TGTGCCAGCAGCCAAGTTCGCCGGGACCGACACACAGATACGCAGTATTTT.

The V and J genes are TRBV12-3 or TRBV12-4 and TRBJ2-1; D is unclear. This CDR3 is built from 15 residues. V was cut by 1 base and J by 3 bases, with 10 bases left in between. DNA for the CDR3: TGTGCCAGCAGTTTAGGGGGATCACTCTACAATGAGCAGTTCTTC. It specifies CASSLGGSLYNEQFF.

This chain links TRBV7-9 with TRBJ2-7; 8 bases are shared with TRBD2. CDR1 and CDR2 from the germline V gene are SEHNR and FQNEAQ (reference sequence). Unmatched junction bases numbered 2, after V lost 7 bases and J lost 0 bases. The CDR3 is made up of 13 amino acids. The DNA of the CDR3 is TGTGCCAGCAACGGGGGGGGCTCCTACGAGCAGTACTTC. Translating it yields CASNGGGSYEQYF.

This clonotype was seen at least ten times. V is TRBV5-8 and J is TRBJ2-5, with 8 bases fitting TRBD1. Per the germline V gene, CDR1 is SGHTS and CDR2 is YDEGEE. V dropped 7 bases and J dropped 1; count of bases not matched to a gene: 9. This CDR3 is built from 15 residues. The DNA of the CDR3 is TGTGCCAGCCGGACCGGGACAGGCTTCCAAGAGACCCAGTACTTC. Translating it yields CASRTGTGFQETQYF.

The chain has TRBV7-3 and TRBJ2-3; tentatively, D is TRBD2 (5 bases). Per germline, CDR1 SGHTA and CDR2 FQGTGA. The ends were cut back, 5 bases at V and 3 bases at J, with 9 bases in the middle. This CDR3 has 13 amino acids. This chain's CDR3 is CASSRLTTDTQYF. DNA for the CDR3: TGTGCCAGCAGCCGACTAACAACAGATACGCAGTATTTT.

The table lists this clonotype with a few counts. It may be a read error: a sequence one base away is much more abundant. The chain has TRBV19 and TRBJ2-3, with D possibly matching TRBD1 (5 bases). The CDR3 extends over 15 amino acids. V was clipped by 3 bases and J by 5 bases, with 15 bases between them. Germline assignment: CDR1 LNHDA and CDR2 SQIVND (reference sequence). The CDR3 coding sequence is TGTGCCAGTAGTATTACCAGGGATTCCATAGATACGCAGTATTTT. Protein sequence: CASSITRDSIDTQYF.

To note about this clonotype: It may be a read error: a sequence one base away is much more abundant. The chain is built from TRBV11-2 and TRBJ1-2; D not certain. The CDR3 consists of 15 residues. Trimming took 0 bases from V and 4 from J, leaving 12 bases between them. Germline V gene lookup returns CDR1 SGHAT and CDR2 FQNNGV. In DNA form, the CDR3 reads TGTGCCAGCAGCTTAGATCCAGAGGTAGGCTATGGCTACACCTTC. Residues: CASSLDPEVGYGYTF.

The rearrangement uses TRBV12-3 or TRBV12-4 and TRBJ2-7, with D perhaps TRBD1 (6 bases). With 6 bases removed from V and 5 bases from J, the gap between germline ends came to 14 bases. The length of the CDR3 is 13 residues. The CDR3 nucleotides are TGTGCCAGCAGCCTCATAACAGGGCACGAGCAGTACTTC. It is translated as CASSLITGHEQYF.

Many counts were recorded for this clonotype. The rearrangement uses TRBV15 and TRBJ2-4, with D perhaps TRBD1 (5 bases). The germline V gene encodes CDR1 LNHNV and CDR2 YYDKDF (reference sequence). CDR3 size: 16 residues. Trimming removed 4 bases from V and 1 base from J, with 14 bases in between. The CDR3 region is CATSITGMGAKNIQYF. The CDR3 nucleotides read TGTGCCACCAGCATAACAGGCATGGGGGCCAAAAACATTCAGTACTTC.

This clonotype was seen repeatedly, ten times or more. This sequence joins TRBV20-1 and TRBJ2-2; no clear D gene. The germline V gene has CDR1 DFQATT and CDR2 SNEGSKA (reference sequence). The CDR3 is 14 residues long. V was trimmed by 1 base and J by 4 bases, leaving 10 bases between them. The CDR3 is CSARVDLGTGELFF. The CDR3, as DNA: TGCAGTGCTAGAGTGGATTTGGGCACCGGGGAGCTGTTTTTT.

This clonotype showed up many times. The V call is TRBV5-1, the J call TRBJ2-2; D unclear. The length of the CDR3 is 15 residues. Trimming left V 0 bases short and J 4 bases short, with 10 bases between. Germline CDR1 reads SGHRS; CDR2 reads YFSETQ. DNA for the CDR3: TGCGCCAGCAGCTTGGCCCTGCCAGGCACCGGGGAGCTGTTTTTT. Protein product: CASSLALPGTGELFF.

This clonotype has at least ten counts. The V gene is TRBV24-1, the J gene TRBJ2-5; possibly TRBD1 for D (5 bases). The CDR3 is 14 residues long. Germline V gives CDR1 KGHDR, CDR2 SFDVKD. Trimming removed 4 bases at V and 5 bases at J, with 13 bases between. CDR3 residues: CATSDPSRVETQYF. The CDR3 DNA reads as TGTGCCACCAGTGACCCCAGCAGGGTCGAGACCCAGTACTTC.

In DNA, the CDR3 is TGCGCCAGCAGCCAGGGAGTTTCGAATGAAAAACTGTTTTTT. This encodes CASSQGVSNEKLFF. J is TRBJ1-4 and V is TRBV4-1, with D unclear. From germline, CDR1 is MGHRA and CDR2 YSYEKL. Trimming removed 3 bases from V and 5 bases from J, with 10 bases in between. This CDR3 has 14 residues.

This clonotype was seen many times. The chain is built from TRBV7-8 and TRBJ2-5; D remains unclear. The V gene's germline CDR1 is SGHVS and CDR2 FQNEAQ. This CDR3 has 15 amino acids. The germline V and J ends were trimmed by 1 base and 2 bases, with 11 bases remaining between them. CDR3 sequence reads: CASSLGSNRQETQYF. The CDR3 nucleotides are TGTGCCAGCAGCTTAGGTAGTAATCGGCAAGAGACCCAGTACTTC.

V is TRBV29-1 and J is TRBJ2-7, with unresolved D. Germline assignment: CDR1 SQVTM and CDR2 ANQGSEA. V lost 4 bases and J 4 bases, leaving 5 bases between the germline ends. The CDR3 has 10 residues. In DNA, the CDR3 is TGCAGCGTTGGGGGATACGAGCAGTACTTC. Its protein product is CSVGGYEQYF.

There are many counts of this clonotype. J is TRBJ2-2 and V is TRBV20-1; the D is unclear. This CDR3 region has 12 residues. The germline V gene has CDR1 DFQATT and CDR2 SNEGSKA (reference sequence). Trimming removed 4 bases at V and 7 bases at J, with 10 bases between. CDR3 DNA sequence: TGCAGTGCTATCTACGGGTTCGGGGAGCTGTTTTTT. Its translation: CSAIYGFGELFF.

This clonotype was seen at least ten times. The chain links TRBV12-3 or TRBV12-4 to TRBJ2-7, with a tentative D call TRBD2 (5 bases). V dropped 5 bases and J dropped 4 bases, with 18 bases sitting between them. CDR3 size: 15 residues. In DNA form, the CDR3 reads TGTGCCAGCAGTCCCCCTAGAGGGCGAGGGTACGAGCAGTACTTC. Protein sequence: CASSPPRGRGYEQYF.

At least ten counts were recorded for this clonotype. The chain has TRBV3-1 and TRBJ1-6, with a tentative D call TRBD1 (6 bases). CDR1 LGHDT and CDR2 YNNKEL come from the germline V gene (reference sequence). V was cut by 1 base and J by 6 bases, with 13 bases left in between. The CDR3 spans 16 residues. The CDR3 sequence: CASSQGVGQSNSPLHF. The CDR3 DNA is TGTGCCAGCAGCCAAGGGGTAGGACAGTCTAATTCACCCCTCCACTTT.

Regarding this clonotype: Sequence at one end of the junction differs from germline and may be a read error. V usage is TRBV10-3 and J usage is TRBJ2-7; 9 bases align to TRBD1. This CDR3 region has 15 residues. CDR1 is ENHRY, CDR2 SYGVKD, per germline. This chain's CDR3 is CAISEAGQGGYEQYF. Here the CDR3 DNA reads TGTGCCATCAGTGAGGCGGGACAGGGCGGGTACGAGCAGTATTTC.